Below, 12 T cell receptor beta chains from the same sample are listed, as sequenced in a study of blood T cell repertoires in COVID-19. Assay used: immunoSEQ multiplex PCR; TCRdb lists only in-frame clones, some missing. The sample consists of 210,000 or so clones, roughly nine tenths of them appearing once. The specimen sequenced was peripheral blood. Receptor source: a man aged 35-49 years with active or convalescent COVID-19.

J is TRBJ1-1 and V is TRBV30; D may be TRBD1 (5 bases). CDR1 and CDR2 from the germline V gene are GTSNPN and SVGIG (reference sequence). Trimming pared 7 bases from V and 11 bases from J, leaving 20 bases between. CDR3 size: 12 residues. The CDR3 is CALLPRGIMAFF. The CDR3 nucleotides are TGTGCCTTGCTACCCCGGGGGATAATGGCTTTCTTT.

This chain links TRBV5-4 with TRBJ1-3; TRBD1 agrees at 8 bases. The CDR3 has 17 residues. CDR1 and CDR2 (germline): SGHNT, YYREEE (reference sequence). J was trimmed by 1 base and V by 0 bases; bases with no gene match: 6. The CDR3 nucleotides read TGTGCCAGCAGCTTGGACAGGGGGATTTCGTCTGGAAACACCATATATTTT. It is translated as CASSLDRGISSGNTIYF.

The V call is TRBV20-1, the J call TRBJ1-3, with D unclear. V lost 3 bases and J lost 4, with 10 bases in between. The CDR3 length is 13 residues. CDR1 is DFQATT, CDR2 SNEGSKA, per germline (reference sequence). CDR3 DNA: TGCAGTGCTAGTCCGCAGATAGGAAACACCATATATTTT. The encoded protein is CSASPQIGNTIYF.

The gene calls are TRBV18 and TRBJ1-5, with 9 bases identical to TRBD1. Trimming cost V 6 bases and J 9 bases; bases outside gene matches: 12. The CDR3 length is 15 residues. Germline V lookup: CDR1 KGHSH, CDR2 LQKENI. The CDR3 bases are TGTGCCAGCTCCCGCGACAGGGGGTCCGCCGGGCCCCAGCATTTT. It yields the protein CASSRDRGSAGPQHF.

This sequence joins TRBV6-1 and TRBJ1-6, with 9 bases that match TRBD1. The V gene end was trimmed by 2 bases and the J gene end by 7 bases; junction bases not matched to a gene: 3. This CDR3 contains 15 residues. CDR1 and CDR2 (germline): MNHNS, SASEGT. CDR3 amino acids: CASSELTGGNSPLHF. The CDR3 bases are TGTGCCAGCAGTGAACTGACAGGGGGAAATTCACCCCTCCACTTT.

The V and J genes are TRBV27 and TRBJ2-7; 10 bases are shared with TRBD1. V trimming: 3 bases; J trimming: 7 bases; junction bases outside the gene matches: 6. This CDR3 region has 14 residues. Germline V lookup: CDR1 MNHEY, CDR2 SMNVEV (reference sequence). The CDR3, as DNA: TGTGCCAGCAGTTTCGGGACAGGGGTATGGGAGCAGTACTTC. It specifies CASSFGTGVWEQYF.

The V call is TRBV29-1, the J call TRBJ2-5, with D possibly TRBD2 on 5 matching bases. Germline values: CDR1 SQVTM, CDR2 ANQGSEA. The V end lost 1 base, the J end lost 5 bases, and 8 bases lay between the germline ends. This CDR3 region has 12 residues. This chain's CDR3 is CSVEGPGETQYF. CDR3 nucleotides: TGCAGCGTTGAAGGGCCGGGGGAGACCCAGTACTTC.

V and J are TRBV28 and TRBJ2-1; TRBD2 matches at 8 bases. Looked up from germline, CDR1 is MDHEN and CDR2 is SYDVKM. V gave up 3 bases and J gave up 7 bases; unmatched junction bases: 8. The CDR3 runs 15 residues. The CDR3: CASSFISGSRNEQFF. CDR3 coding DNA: TGTGCCAGCAGTTTTATCAGCGGGAGTCGAAATGAGCAGTTCTTC.

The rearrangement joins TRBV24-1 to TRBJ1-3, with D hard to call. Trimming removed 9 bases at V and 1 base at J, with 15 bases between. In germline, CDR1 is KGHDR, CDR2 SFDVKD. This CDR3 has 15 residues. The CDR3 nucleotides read TGTGCCACCTCCGGCGGGCACGGGTCTGGAAACACCATATATTTT. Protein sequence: CATSGGHGSGNTIYF.

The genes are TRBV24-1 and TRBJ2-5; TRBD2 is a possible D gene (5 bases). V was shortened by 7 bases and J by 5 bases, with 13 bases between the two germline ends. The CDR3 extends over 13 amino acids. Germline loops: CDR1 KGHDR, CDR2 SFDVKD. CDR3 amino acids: CATSEGSRETQYF. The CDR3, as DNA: TGTGCCACCAGCGAGGGATCTAGGGAGACCCAGTACTTC.

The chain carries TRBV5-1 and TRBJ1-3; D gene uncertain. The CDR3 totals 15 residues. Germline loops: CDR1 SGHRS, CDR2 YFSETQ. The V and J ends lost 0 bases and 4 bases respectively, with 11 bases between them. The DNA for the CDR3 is TGCGCCAGCAGCTTGGAGTCCGGGTGGGGAAACACCATATATTTT. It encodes CASSLESGWGNTIYF.

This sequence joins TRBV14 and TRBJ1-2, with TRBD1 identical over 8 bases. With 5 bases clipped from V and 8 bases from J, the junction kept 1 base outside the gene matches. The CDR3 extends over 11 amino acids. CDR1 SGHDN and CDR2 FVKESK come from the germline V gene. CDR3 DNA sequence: TGTGCCAGCAGCGCAGGGGGCGGCTACACCTTC. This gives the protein CASSAGGGYTF.